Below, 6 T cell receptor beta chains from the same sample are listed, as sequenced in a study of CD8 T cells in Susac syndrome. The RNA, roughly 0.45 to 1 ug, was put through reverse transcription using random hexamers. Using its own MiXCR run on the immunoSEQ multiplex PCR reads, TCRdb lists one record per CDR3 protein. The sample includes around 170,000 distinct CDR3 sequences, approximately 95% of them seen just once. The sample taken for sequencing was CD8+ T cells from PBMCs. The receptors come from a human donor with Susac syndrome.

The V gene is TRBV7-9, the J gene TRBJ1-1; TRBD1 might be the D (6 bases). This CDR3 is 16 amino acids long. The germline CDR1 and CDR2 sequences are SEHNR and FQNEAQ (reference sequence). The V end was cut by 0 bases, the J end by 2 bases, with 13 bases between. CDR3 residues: CASSLAGGLGNTEAFF. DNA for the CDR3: TGTGCCAGCAGCTTAGCTGGGGGGCTAGGAAACACTGAAGCTTTCTTT.

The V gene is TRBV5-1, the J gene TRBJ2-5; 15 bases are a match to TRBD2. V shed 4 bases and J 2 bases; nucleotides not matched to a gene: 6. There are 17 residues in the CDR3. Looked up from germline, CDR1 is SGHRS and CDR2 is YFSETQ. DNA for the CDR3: TGCGCCAGCAGCGCGGGACTAGCGGGGGGATCACAAGAGACCCAGTACTTC. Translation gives CASSAGLAGGSQETQYF.

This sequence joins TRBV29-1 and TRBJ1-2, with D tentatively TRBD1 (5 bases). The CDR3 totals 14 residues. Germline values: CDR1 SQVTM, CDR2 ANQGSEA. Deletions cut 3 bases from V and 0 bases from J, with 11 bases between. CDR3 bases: TGCAGCGTTGACCCGACAGAAGCTAACTATGGCTACACCTTC. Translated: CSVDPTEANYGYTF.

The chain's CDR3 is CASSSPGDSNQPQHF. The CDR3 nucleotides read TGTGCCAGCAGTTCTCCCGGGGATAGCAATCAGCCCCAGCATTTT. The V and J genes are TRBV28 and TRBJ1-5; no clear D gene. CDR3 length equals 15 residues. Trimming removed 4 bases from V and 0 bases from J, with 10 bases in between. Germline V lookup: CDR1 MDHEN, CDR2 SYDVKM.

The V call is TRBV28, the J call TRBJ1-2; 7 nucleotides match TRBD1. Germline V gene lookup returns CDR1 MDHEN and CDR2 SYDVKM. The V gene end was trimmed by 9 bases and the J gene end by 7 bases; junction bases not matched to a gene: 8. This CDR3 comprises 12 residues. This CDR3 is CASGTANGGYTF. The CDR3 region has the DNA TGTGCCAGTGGGACAGCAAATGGTGGCTACACCTTC.

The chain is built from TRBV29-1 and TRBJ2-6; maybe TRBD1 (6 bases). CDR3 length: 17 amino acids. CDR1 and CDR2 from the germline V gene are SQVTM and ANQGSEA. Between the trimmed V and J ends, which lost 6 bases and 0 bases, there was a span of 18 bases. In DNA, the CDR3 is TGCAGCGTCAGTGGTTCGACAGGACTCTCTGGGGCCAACGTCCTGACTTTC. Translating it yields CSVSGSTGLSGANVLTF.